A single sample is the source of the 28 T cell receptor beta chains below, sequenced in a study of T-cell reconstitution after alpha-beta-depleted transplantation in children. Molecular barcoding with unique molecular identifiers was used for the TCRbeta library. Each CDR3 protein is one row after TCRdb ran MiXCR on the PCR reads. Counted here are hundreds of thousands of distinct CDR3 sequences, about 26% occurring once; the ten biggest clones make up less than 3.5%. The sequencing here drew on PBMCs, taken before TCRalphabeta/CD19-depleted stem cell transplant. These receptors were collected from a girl aged 2-10 years with Fanconi anemia, due to receive a stem cell transplant.

The chain recombines TRBV29-1 with TRBJ2-1, with TRBD2 identical over 8 bases. V trimming: 4 bases; J trimming: 14 bases; junction bases outside the gene matches: 10. The CDR3 extends over 12 amino acids. Germline CDR1 reads SQVTM; CDR2 reads ANQGSEA. CDR3 sequence (DNA): TGCAGCGTTGTGTTTGCGGGAGGCCAAGAGTTCTTC. Amino acids: CSVVFAGGQEFF.

This chain joins TRBV29-1 and TRBJ1-1, with TRBD1 matching over 11 bases. J was trimmed by 5 bases and V by 4 bases; bases with no gene match: 3. The CDR3 runs 13 residues. Germline V gene lookup returns CDR1 SQVTM and CDR2 ANQGSEA. CDR3 sequence reads: CSVGRDRGTEAFF. The CDR3, as DNA: TGCAGCGTTGGCCGGGACAGGGGGACTGAAGCTTTCTTT.

This clonotype was seen repeatedly, ten times or more. Here the CDR3 reads CASSQVRGREQYF. DNA for the CDR3: TGTGCCAGCAGCCAAGTCAGGGGGCGCGAGCAGTACTTC. The chain joins TRBV3-1 to TRBJ2-7; 8 bases fit TRBD1. The CDR3 sequence is 13 residues long. With V trimmed by 1 base and J by 6 bases, 2 bases remained unmatched. Germline V gene data show CDR1 as LGHDT and CDR2 as YNNKEL (reference sequence).

Ten or more counts support this clonotype. The CDR3 reads CASSLRKGTEAFF. The CDR3 nucleotides are TGTGCCAGCAGCTTGAGGAAAGGGACTGAAGCTTTCTTT. V and J are TRBV7-8 and TRBJ1-1; no clear D. CDR3 length: 13 amino acids. Trimming removed 3 bases from V and 5 bases from J, with 10 bases in between. The germline gives CDR1 SGHVS, CDR2 FQNEAQ. The entire variable domain, with the rest obtained from reference TRBV7-8 and TRBJ1-1, is as follows: GAGVSQSPRYKVAKRGQDVALRCDPISGHVSLFWYQQALGQGPEFLTYFQNEAQLDKSGLPSDRFFAERPEGSVSTLKIQRTQQEDSAVYLCASSLRKGTEAFFGQGTRLTVV.

A few counts support this clonotype. This chain uses TRBV29-1 with TRBJ1-2, with 8 bases matching TRBD1. The germline gives CDR1 SQVTM, CDR2 ANQGSEA. The length of the CDR3 is 12 residues. V shed 6 bases and J 4 bases; nucleotides not matched to a gene: 4. DNA for the CDR3: TGCAGCGTCCTCGGGACAGGCTATGGCTACACCTTC. Translated: CSVLGTGYGYTF. The full variable domain, rest sourced from reference TRBV29-1 and TRBJ1-2, is SAVISQKPSRDICQRGTSLTIQCQVDSQVTMMFWYRQQPGQSLTLIATANQGSEATYESGFVIDKFPISRPNLTFSTLTVSNMSPEDSSIYLCSVLGTGYGYTFGSGTRLTVV.

The chain links TRBV14 to TRBJ2-1; D unresolved. In germline, CDR1 is SGHDN, CDR2 FVKESK. This CDR3 has 13 residues. V shed 1 base and J shed 9 bases, with 10 bases lying between them. CDR3 amino acids: CASSQVLGGEQFF. The CDR3 nucleotides read TGTGCCAGCAGCCAAGTTCTCGGCGGTGAGCAGTTCTTC.

This chain connects TRBV3-1 to TRBJ2-2; no clear D gene. The CDR3 sequence is 16 residues long. V shed 0 bases and J shed 0 bases, with 8 bases lying between them. Germline values: CDR1 LGHDT, CDR2 YNNKEL (reference sequence). For the CDR3, the DNA is TGTGCCAGCAGCCAAGACAGTTCACCGAACACCGGGGAGCTGTTTTTT. Translation: CASSQDSSPNTGELFF.

This clonotype was observed a handful of times. The V gene is TRBV2, the J gene TRBJ2-7; D is undetermined. Per the germline V gene, CDR1 is SNHLY and CDR2 is FYNNEI. This CDR3 is 13 amino acids long. V was cut by 10 bases and J by 6 bases, with 19 bases left in between. CDR3 region: CATKANFGGEQYF. In DNA, the CDR3 is TGTGCCACCAAGGCGAATTTCGGCGGCGAGCAGTACTTC.

Only a few counts were recorded for this clonotype. The rearrangement joins TRBV20-1 to TRBJ1-6, with TRBD1 as a possible D gene (5 bases). The CDR3 is made up of 16 amino acids. From germline, CDR1 is DFQATT and CDR2 SNEGSKA (reference sequence). V was clipped by 5 bases and J by 0 bases, with 14 bases between them. The CDR3 nucleotides read TGCAGTGCTCGAGCCAGGGTCAGCTCCTATAATTCACCCCTCCACTTT. Translating it yields CSARARVSSYNSPLHF.

This chain joins TRBV11-2 and TRBJ2-7; maybe TRBD2 (6 bases). V lost 0 bases to trimming and J lost 3 bases, with 18 bases between them. Germline values: CDR1 SGHAT, CDR2 FQNNGV. CDR3 length: 17 amino acids. The CDR3 sequence: CASSLDPYVTGDYEQYF. The DNA for the CDR3 is TGTGCCAGCAGCTTAGATCCGTACGTTACGGGGGACTACGAGCAGTACTTC.

This clonotype was seen a handful of times. The V gene is TRBV20-1, the J gene TRBJ2-7, with TRBD2 matching over 12 bases. V gave up 5 bases and J gave up 5 bases; unmatched junction bases: 7. Germline CDR1 DFQATT, CDR2 SNEGSKA (reference sequence). This CDR3 has 14 residues. CDR3 DNA: TGCAGTGCTCCCCTAGCGGGGGGGCCTAACGAGCAGTACTTC. Protein: CSAPLAGGPNEQYF.

J is TRBJ2-1 and V is TRBV6-5, with a weak D call TRBD2 (6 bases). This CDR3 is built from 14 residues. Trimming took 1 base from V and 6 from J, leaving 10 bases between them. Germline V gene sequence: CDR1 MNHEY, CDR2 SVGAGI. CDR3 coding DNA: TGTGCCAGCAGTTACTTCGGGACTGCCAATGAGCAGTTCTTC. Residues: CASSYFGTANEQFF.

This chain joins TRBV2 and TRBJ2-3, with D possibly being TRBD2 (6 bases). Germline V gives CDR1 SNHLY, CDR2 FYNNEI. The CDR3 sequence is 17 residues long. The V end lost 8 bases, the J end lost 2 bases, and 23 bases lay between the germline ends. CDR3 nucleotides: TGTGCCAGCCTTGTCTCGGGCGCGGGATCTATCACAGATACGCAGTATTTT. Residues: CASLVSGAGSITDTQYF.

In its sample, this clonotype was seen many times. This rearrangement joins TRBV9 to TRBJ2-2; D perhaps matches TRBD2 (5 bases). CDR1 and CDR2 from the germline V gene are SGDLS and YYNGEE. Trimming took off 3 bases at V and 0 bases at J, with 9 bases between the two ends. The CDR3 spans 15 residues. The CDR3 nucleotides are TGTGCCAGCAGCGATAGCGTTCCGAACACCGGGGAGCTGTTTTTT. Its protein product is CASSDSVPNTGELFF. Using reference TRBV9 and TRBJ2-2 for the parts outside the CDR3, the full variable domain is DSGVTQTPKHLITATGQRVTLRCSPRSGDLSVYWYQQSLDQGLQFLIQYYNGEERAKGNILERFSAQQFPDLHSELNLSSLELGDSALYFCASSDSVPNTGELFFGEGSRLTVL.

Many counts were recorded for this clonotype. The chain joins TRBV5-1 to TRBJ2-1; the D gene could be TRBD1 or TRBD2 (5 bases each). The CDR3 runs to 16 residues. Germline V gene sequence: CDR1 SGHRS, CDR2 YFSETQ. The V end lost 3 bases, the J end lost 7 bases, and 20 bases lay between the germline ends. The CDR3 is CASSSTIRDASNEQFF. The CDR3 region has the DNA TGCGCCAGCAGCTCTACTATCCGGGACGCTTCTAATGAGCAGTTCTTC.

This clonotype was seen a few times. The chain couples TRBV20-1 to TRBJ2-5, with a tentative D call TRBD2 (5 bases). The germline V gene encodes CDR1 DFQATT and CDR2 SNEGSKA (reference sequence). The CDR3 loop spans 15 amino acids. V was cut by 1 base and J by 2 bases, with 14 bases left in between. The CDR3 is CSARAGPGWQETQYF. The CDR3 bases are TGCAGTGCTAGAGCAGGCCCGGGATGGCAAGAGACCCAGTACTTC.

This sequence joins TRBV29-1 and TRBJ2-7; maybe TRBD1 (6 bases). Trimming left V 7 bases short and J 3 bases short, with 13 bases between. The germline CDR1 and CDR2 sequences are SQVTM and ANQGSEA. This CDR3 is 12 amino acids long. The CDR3 bases are TGCAGCGGCAGGGGTGTAAACTACGAGCAGTACTTC. Residues: CSGRGVNYEQYF.

This clonotype was observed at least ten times. The V and J genes are TRBV6-2 or TRBV6-3 and TRBJ2-1; the match to TRBD2 covers 10 bases. Trimming removed 6 bases from V and 7 bases from J; junction bases left unmatched: 12. Germline V CDR1 and CDR2: MNHEY, SVGEGT. CDR3 length: 16 amino acids. CDR3 residues: CASRPSGSSISNEQFF. DNA of the CDR3: TGTGCCAGCAGACCTAGCGGGAGTAGTATTTCGAATGAGCAGTTCTTC.

This chain connects TRBV4-2 to TRBJ2-2; D uncertain. Germline V gene sequence: CDR1 LGHNA, CDR2 YNFKEQ. This CDR3 spans 16 amino acids. V was clipped by 1 base and J by 0 bases, with 9 bases between them. As DNA, the CDR3 is TGTGCCAGCAGCCAAGGGACGAGGACGAACACCGGGGAGCTGTTTTTT. Its protein product is CASSQGTRTNTGELFF.

In its sample, this clonotype was seen many times. The chain employs TRBV4-1 and TRBJ2-1; 11 nucleotides align to TRBD1. This CDR3 has 16 residues. J was trimmed by 6 bases and V by 0 bases; bases with no gene match: 4. CDR1 is MGHRA and CDR2 is YSYEKL in the germline V gene. The CDR3 sequence: CASSQDMGTGGNEQFF. The CDR3 DNA sequence: TGCGCCAGCAGCCAAGATATGGGGACAGGGGGCAATGAGCAGTTCTTC.

This clonotype has just a few counts. V is TRBV29-1 and J is TRBJ2-3; 8 bases agree with TRBD2. This CDR3 region has 15 residues. The germline V gene encodes CDR1 SQVTM and CDR2 ANQGSEA. The trim removed 0 bases at V and 4 bases at J, leaving 6 bases unmatched. CDR3 residues: CSVEDPAGEADTQYF. The CDR3 DNA reads as TGCAGCGTTGAAGATCCAGCGGGAGAAGCAGATACGCAGTATTTT.

V gene TRBV5-4 combines with J gene TRBJ2-7, with 11 positions matching TRBD2. This CDR3 is built from 17 residues. CDR1 is SGHNT and CDR2 is YYREEE in the germline V gene (reference sequence). V dropped 0 bases and J dropped 5; count of bases not matched to a gene: 10. The CDR3 DNA is TGTGCCAGCAGCTTGGAGGCTCTAGCGGGGGGTGGGGACGAGCAGTACTTC. Residues: CASSLEALAGGGDEQYF.

CDR3 nucleotide sequence: TGCAGCGTTGAGGGGGTGGGAGGGGAGACCCAGTACTTC. Amino acids: CSVEGVGGETQYF. This rearrangement joins TRBV29-1 to TRBJ2-5; TRBD2 aligns across 7 bases. From germline, CDR1 is SQVTM and CDR2 ANQGSEA. This CDR3 is 13 amino acids long. Unmatched junction bases numbered 6, after V lost 3 bases and J lost 5 bases.

This clonotype was recorded at least ten times. The chain joins TRBV29-1 to TRBJ2-3; D gene unclear. The V and J ends lost 6 bases and 6 bases respectively, with 10 bases between them. The CDR3 spans 11 residues. The germline gives CDR1 SQVTM, CDR2 ANQGSEA. In DNA form, the CDR3 reads TGCAGCGTCGATAATACTGATACGCAGTATTTT. It is translated as CSVDNTDTQYF.

In this sample, this clonotype turned up many times. The chain couples TRBV29-1 to TRBJ1-1, with 11 bases that match TRBD1. With V trimmed by 4 bases and J by 11 bases, 6 bases remained unmatched. Germline values: CDR1 SQVTM, CDR2 ANQGSEA. This CDR3 is built from 12 residues. CDR3 DNA sequence: TGCAGCGTTGGGACAGGGGGCGCTGGGGCTTTCTTT. This sequence encodes CSVGTGGAGAFF.

This clonotype appeared many times. The rearrangement joins TRBV12-3 or TRBV12-4 to TRBJ2-7, with D unresolved. Trimming removed 6 bases from V and 5 bases from J, with 14 bases in between. This CDR3 spans 13 amino acids. The DNA for the CDR3 is TGTGCCAGCAGCCAACCTTACCGCGACGAGCAGTACTTC. Its translation is CASSQPYRDEQYF.

This clonotype was detected many times. The CDR3: CTFWDRVSTDTQYF. CDR3 nucleotides: TGCACCTTCTGGGACAGGGTCAGCACAGATACGCAGTATTTT. The rearrangement links TRBV29-1 to TRBJ2-3, with TRBD1 identical over 9 bases. CDR3 length: 14 residues. Germline V gives CDR1 SQVTM, CDR2 ANQGSEA.

This clonotype has a count of ten or more. This sequence joins TRBV29-1 and TRBJ2-5; 10 bases fit TRBD1. Germline V gene data show CDR1 as SQVTM and CDR2 as ANQGSEA. J gave up 4 bases and V 7 bases, and 6 bases lay outside the gene matches. There are 13 residues in the CDR3. CDR3 DNA sequence: TGCAGCGCCGGGACAGGGGTCGGAGAGACCCAGTACTTC. Translation gives CSAGTGVGETQYF.